A single sample gave rise to the 11 T cell receptor beta chains below, sequenced in a study of a mutant IDH1 vaccine in newly diagnosed glioma. Their antigens remain unidentified. Time point meaning: week 47, end of study. Every single dose of the vaccine, 300 ug of mutant IDH1 20-mer peptide, came with topical imiquimod. Sequenced by immunoSEQ multiplex PCR; TCRdb stores in-frame clones only, minus some. The sample holds 35,000 to 40,000 clones, 65% to 80% seen once. Source: PBMCs, taken from a glioma patient whose treatment included an IDH1 peptide vaccine. The receptors were gathered from a man in his forties or fifties with glioma.

Comments on this clone: Mismatch with germline at one junction end may stem from a read error. The gene calls are TRBV2 and TRBJ2-1; the D is unclear. Germline CDR1 SNHLY, CDR2 FYNNEI. The CDR3 consists of 12 residues. The chain's CDR3 is CASSDENNGQFF. The DNA of the CDR3 is TGTGCCAGCAGTGACGAAAACAATGGGCAGTTCTTC.

The V call is TRBV4-1, the J call TRBJ2-3; TRBD2 aligns across 7 bases. The ends lost 0 bases at V and 5 bases at J; junction bases unmatched: 23. The CDR3 totals 21 residues. The germline gives CDR1 MGHRA, CDR2 YSYEKL. CDR3 in DNA: TGCGCCAGCAGCCAAGAAGTCACCAAGACTAGCTCCGGATTCTGGGGAGATACGCAGTATTTT. This sequence encodes CASSQEVTKTSSGFWGDTQYF.

For the CDR3, the DNA is TGTGCCACCGTCGCGGCGGGAGACGGTCGAGAGACCCAGTACTTC. This translates into CATVAAGDGRETQYF. The chain carries TRBV28 and TRBJ2-5; 7 nucleotides match TRBD2. Germline V lookup: CDR1 MDHEN, CDR2 SYDVKM. V was pared by 10 bases and J by 4 bases, with 15 bases of the junction left unmatched. CDR3 length equals 15 residues.

This clone was seen just once. The rearrangement links TRBV7-9 to TRBJ2-7; 12 nucleotides agree with TRBD2. The length of the CDR3 is 16 residues. Germline assignment: CDR1 SEHNR and CDR2 FQNEAQ (reference sequence). Germline trimming cut 5 bases from V and 2 bases from J; bases unmatched to any gene: 7. The CDR3 region is CASSLTGLAGTYEQYF. CDR3 nucleotide sequence: TGTGCCAGCAGCCTAACAGGACTAGCGGGGACCTACGAGCAGTACTTC.

The chain employs TRBV5-1 and TRBJ2-3; no definite D call. Trimming removed 0 bases from V and 3 bases from J, with 5 bases in between. CDR1 is SGHRS and CDR2 is YFSETQ in the germline V gene. The CDR3 runs 13 residues. CDR3 sequence reads: CASSLAPTDTQYF. The CDR3 coding sequence is TGCGCCAGCAGCTTGGCCCCAACAGATACGCAGTATTTT.

The rearrangement joins TRBV5-4 to TRBJ2-3, with TRBD2 identical over 9 bases. The ends lost 0 bases at V and 5 bases at J; junction bases unmatched: 10. There are 17 residues in the CDR3. Germline CDR1 is SGHNT and CDR2 is YYREEE (reference sequence). CDR3 nucleotides: TGTGCCAGCAGCTTGGTGGGCGGGAGGGCCCAGGGAGATACGCAGTATTTT. The encoded protein is CASSLVGGRAQGDTQYF.

The rearrangement links TRBV9 to TRBJ1-2; D remains unclear. The CDR3 extends over 12 amino acids. Germline V gives CDR1 SGDLS, CDR2 YYNGEE. V was shortened by 4 bases and J by 0 bases, with 4 bases between the two germline ends. CDR3 sequence (DNA): TGTGCCAGCAGCAAAGCTAACTATGGCTACACCTTC. Amino acids: CASSKANYGYTF.

The genes are TRBV4-2 and TRBJ2-7, with a tentative D call TRBD2 (5 bases). Looked up from germline, CDR1 is LGHNA and CDR2 is YNFKEQ. The CDR3 is 16 amino acids. Trimming took off 0 bases at V and 6 bases at J, with 18 bases between the two ends. The CDR3 nucleotides read TGTGCCAGCAGCCAAGATGTCGGACTGGGGTGGGGCGAGCAGTACTTC. Amino acid sequence: CASSQDVGLGWGEQYF.

As for this clone: The germline gene is not matched at one end of the junction; a read error may be the cause. The chain is built from TRBV25-1 and TRBJ2-2, with D tentatively TRBD1 (5 bases). The V gene's germline CDR1 is MGHDK and CDR2 SYGVNS. The CDR3 consists of 16 residues. This CDR3 is CASSEVGQGNTRELFF. The CDR3 DNA follows: TGTGCCAGCAGTGAGGTCGGTCAGGGAAACACCAGGGAGCTGTTTTTT.

The gene calls are TRBV10-1 and TRBJ1-6; D is unresolved. Deletions cut 6 bases from V and 8 bases from J, with 14 bases between. Germline V lookup: CDR1 WNHNN, CDR2 SYGVQD (reference sequence). This CDR3 is built from 14 residues. The CDR3 reads CASRAAGEDSPLHF. CDR3 nucleotides: TGCGCCAGCAGGGCGGCCGGGGAGGATTCACCCCTCCACTTT.

The chain employs TRBV27 and TRBJ1-3; 8 nucleotides line up with TRBD1. Germline CDR1 reads MNHEY; CDR2 reads SMNVEV (reference sequence). Unmatched junction bases numbered 7, after V lost 6 bases and J lost 0 bases. CDR3 length equals 16 residues. CDR3 loop: CASSVGGQDSGNTIYF. The CDR3 coding sequence is TGTGCCAGCAGCGTAGGGGGACAGGACTCTGGAAACACCATATATTTT.